This TCR beta chain came from a study of CD8 T cells in Susac syndrome. Study-wide points: As the study acknowledged, the number of individuals who were part of its TCR sequencing and HLA analysis was relatively small.

On this clonotype: The target antigen is unknown.

This CDR3 region has 15 residues. V lost 3 bases, J lost 6 bases, and 9 bases stayed unmatched. Germline CDR1 is LNHNV and CDR2 is YYDKDF (reference sequence). About 0.5 to 1 ug RNA was reverse transcribed with random hexamers. TCRdb re-analysed the immunoSEQ multiplex PCR reads in MiXCR, keeping a single row per CDR3 protein. The table shows about 300,000 distinct CDR3 sequences, with roughly 85% occurring only once. The TCR was taken from a human donor with multiple sclerosis. The sample comprised CD8+ T cells from PBMCs. V gene TRBV15 combines with J gene TRBJ2-3; 7 nucleotides align to TRBD2. The CDR3 nucleotides are TGTGCCACCAGCAGCCCACGGGAGGCGACCGATACGCAGTATTTT. Translation: CATSSPREATDTQYF.